This entry describes one T cell receptor (beta chain). The sample belongs to a study of blood T cell repertoires in COVID-19. On the study more broadly: The cDNA or gDNA used as material had been derived from T cells, B-cell-depleted T cells, or PBMCs.

Per the study methods: Reference gene primers were amplified, and this amplification served to estimate nucleated cell counts. Assay: immunoSEQ multiplex PCR; the TCRdb copy retains only in-frame clones and omits some. From that table come the V and J calls and clone size; the DNA was used to work out D and trimming. This sample carries about 180,000 clones, approximately 88% of them seen once, and the ten largest clones take about 3.9%. Per germline, CDR1 GTSNPN and CDR2 SVGIG (reference sequence). The CDR3 sequence is 14 residues long. V lost 2 bases, J lost 4 bases, and 3 bases stayed unmatched. The receptor was isolated from a young woman with acute or convalescent COVID-19. The source material was peripheral blood. The chain joins TRBV30 to TRBJ2-5; TRBD2 agrees at 11 bases. The CDR3 DNA follows: TGTGCCTGGAGTAATGGACTAGCGGGAGAGACCCAGTACTTC. It yields the protein CAWSNGLAGETQYF. The variable domain in full, completed from reference TRBV30 and TRBJ2-5, reads SQTIHQWPATLVQPVGSPLSLECTVEGTSNPNLYWYRQAAGRGLQLLFYSVGIGQISSEVPQNLSASRPQDRQFILSSKKLLLSDSGFYLCAWSNGLAGETQYFGPGTRLLVL.